Given below is one TCR beta chain in context. TCRdb's table, derived via immunoSEQ multiplex PCR, lists solely in-frame clones and lacks some. The top ten clones hold 1.8% of a sample with around 500,000 clones, around 87% of them seen once. Those enrolled, adults aged roughly 18 to 90 years, came from fewer than 25 US areas. Participant-given clinical history determined each cohort assignment. The sample belongs to a study of blood T cell repertoires in COVID-19. Across the study: From T cells, B-cell-depleted T cells, or PBMCs came the material, which was cDNA or gDNA.

Per germline, CDR1 SEHNR and CDR2 FQNEAQ (reference sequence). Trimming removed 2 bases from V and 7 bases from J; junction bases left unmatched: 9. This CDR3 comprises 16 residues. The receptor's source is a woman aged 40 to 50 who had recovered from COVID-19. The sample was PBMCs or T cells enriched from blood (not recorded which). This chain links TRBV7-9 with TRBJ2-4; TRBD1 matches 9 bases. Here the CDR3 reads CASSLKQWTGVNIQYF. CDR3 DNA sequence: TGTGCCAGCAGCTTAAAGCAGTGGACAGGGGTGAACATTCAGTACTTC.